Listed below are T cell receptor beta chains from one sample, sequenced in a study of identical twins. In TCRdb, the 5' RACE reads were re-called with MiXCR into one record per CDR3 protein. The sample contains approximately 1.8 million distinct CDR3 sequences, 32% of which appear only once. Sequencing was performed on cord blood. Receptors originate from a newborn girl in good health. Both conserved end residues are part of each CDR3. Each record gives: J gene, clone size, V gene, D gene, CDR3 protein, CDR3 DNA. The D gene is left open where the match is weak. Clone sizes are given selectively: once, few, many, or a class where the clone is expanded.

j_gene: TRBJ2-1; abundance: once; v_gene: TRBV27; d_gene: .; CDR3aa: CASSFSRNNEQFF; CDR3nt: TGTGCCAGCAGTTTCTCCCGGAACAATGAGCAGTTCTTC
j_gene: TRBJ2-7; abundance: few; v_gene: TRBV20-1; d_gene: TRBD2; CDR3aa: CSAMTSGAYEQYF; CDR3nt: TGCAGTGCTATGACTAGCGGGGCTTACGAGCAGTACTTC
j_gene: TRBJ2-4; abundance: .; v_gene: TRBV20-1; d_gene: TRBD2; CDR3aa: CSARDLFSGGAGNIQYF; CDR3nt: TGCAGTGCTAGAGACCTATTTAGCGGGGGGGCTGGGAACATTCAGTACTTC
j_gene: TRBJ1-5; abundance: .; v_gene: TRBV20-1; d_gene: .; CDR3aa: CSASSGADQPQHF; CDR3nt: TGCAGTGCTAGCTCAGGGGCGGATCAGCCCCAGCATTTT
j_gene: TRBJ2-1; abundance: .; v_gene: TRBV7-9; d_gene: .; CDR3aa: CASSSCYNEQFF; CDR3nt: TGTGCCAGCAGCTCATGCTACAATGAGCAGTTCTTC
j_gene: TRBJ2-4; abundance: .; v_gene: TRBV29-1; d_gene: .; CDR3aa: CSVEPPGRAKNIQYF; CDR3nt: TGCAGCGTTGAACCTCCAGGGAGGGCCAAAAACATTCAGTACTTC
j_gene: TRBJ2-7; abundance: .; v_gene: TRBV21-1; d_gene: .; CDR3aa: CASMRNPGLDSYEQYF; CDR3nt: TGTGCCAGCATGCGGAACCCGGGACTAGACTCCTACGAGCAGTACTTC
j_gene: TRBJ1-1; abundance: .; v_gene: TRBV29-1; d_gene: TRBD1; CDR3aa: CSVGRTGVNTEAFF; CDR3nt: TGCAGCGTTGGGAGGACAGGAGTGAACACTGAAGCTTTCTTT
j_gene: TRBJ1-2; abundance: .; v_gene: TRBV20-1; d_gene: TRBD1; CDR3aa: CSARVDRVSGYTF; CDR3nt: TGCAGTGCTAGAGTGGACAGGGTGAGCGGCTACACCTTC
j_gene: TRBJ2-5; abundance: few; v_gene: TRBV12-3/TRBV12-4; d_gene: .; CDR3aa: CASSFRRGLAETQYF; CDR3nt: TGTGCCAGCAGTTTTCGGCGGGGGCTCGCGGAGACCCAGTACTTC
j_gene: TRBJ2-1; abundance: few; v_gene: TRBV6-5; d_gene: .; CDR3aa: CASNAFHHNEQFF; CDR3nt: TGTGCCAGCAACGCTTTCCATCACAATGAGCAGTTCTTC
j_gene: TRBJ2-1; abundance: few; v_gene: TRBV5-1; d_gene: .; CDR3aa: CASSSRAGQSTHNEQFF; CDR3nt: TGCGCCAGCAGCTCCAGGGCCGGACAATCGACCCACAATGAGCAGTTCTTC
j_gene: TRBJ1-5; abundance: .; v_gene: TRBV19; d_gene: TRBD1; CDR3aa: CASRRQGGDQPQHF; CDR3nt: TGTGCCAGTAGGAGACAGGGCGGCGATCAGCCCCAGCATTTT
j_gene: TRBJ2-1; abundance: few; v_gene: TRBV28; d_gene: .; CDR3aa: CASTFQGNGYNEQFF; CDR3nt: TGTGCCAGCACCTTCCAGGGCAACGGTTACAATGAGCAGTTCTTC
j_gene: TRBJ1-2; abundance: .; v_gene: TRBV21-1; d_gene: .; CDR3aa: CASNKLRALYGYTF; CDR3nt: TGTGCCAGCAACAAGCTCCGGGCTCTGTATGGCTACACCTTC
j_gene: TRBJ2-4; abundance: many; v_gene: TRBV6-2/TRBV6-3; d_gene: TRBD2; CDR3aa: CASSAPGLASAKNIQYF; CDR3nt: TGTGCCAGCAGCGCGCCGGGACTAGCATCGGCCAAAAACATTCAGTACTTC
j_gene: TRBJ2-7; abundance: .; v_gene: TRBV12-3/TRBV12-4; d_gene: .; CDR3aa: CASSLRRLGYEQYF; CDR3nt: TGTGCCAGCAGTTTAAGGAGGCTCGGCTACGAGCAGTACTTC
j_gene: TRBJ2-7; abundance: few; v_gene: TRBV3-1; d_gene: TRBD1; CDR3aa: CASSWTGSEQYF; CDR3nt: TGTGCCAGCAGCTGGACAGGGAGCGAGCAGTACTTC
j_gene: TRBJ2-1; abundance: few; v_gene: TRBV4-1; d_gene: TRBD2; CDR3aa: CASSSQTLAEYNEQFF; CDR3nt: TGCGCCAGCAGCTCCCAAACACTAGCGGAGTACAATGAGCAGTTCTTC
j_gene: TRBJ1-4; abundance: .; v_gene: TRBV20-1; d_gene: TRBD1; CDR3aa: CSANRAGGEKLFF; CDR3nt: TGCAGTGCTAATCGGGCAGGGGGTGAAAAACTGTTTTTT
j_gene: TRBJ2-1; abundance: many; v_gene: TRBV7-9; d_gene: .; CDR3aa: CASSLGTSWTYNEQFF; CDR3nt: TGTGCCAGCAGCTTAGGCACTAGTTGGACGTACAATGAGCAGTTCTTC
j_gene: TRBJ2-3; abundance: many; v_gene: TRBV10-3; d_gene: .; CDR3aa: CAISDGRHTDTQYF; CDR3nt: TGTGCCATCAGTGATGGCCGGCACACAGATACGCAGTATTTT
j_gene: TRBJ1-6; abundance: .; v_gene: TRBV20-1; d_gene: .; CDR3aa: CSAPTEGAYNSPLHF; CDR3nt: TGCAGTGCTCCTACCGAAGGCGCTTACAATTCACCCCTCCACTTT
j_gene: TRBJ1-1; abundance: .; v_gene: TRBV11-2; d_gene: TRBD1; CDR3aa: CASSDRGRRAFF; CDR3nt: TGTGCCAGCAGCGACAGGGGGCGGAGAGCTTTCTTT
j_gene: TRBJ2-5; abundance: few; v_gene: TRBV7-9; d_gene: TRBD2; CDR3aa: CASSLSAGGQETQYF; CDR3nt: TGTGCCAGCAGCTTATCGGCGGGGGGACAAGAGACCCAGTACTTC
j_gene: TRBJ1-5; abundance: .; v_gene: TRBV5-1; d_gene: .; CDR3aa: CASSPRGLLNQPQHF; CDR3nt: TGCGCCAGCAGCCCCAGGGGCCTACTCAATCAGCCCCAGCATTTT
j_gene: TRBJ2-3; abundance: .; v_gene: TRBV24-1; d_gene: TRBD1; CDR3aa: CATGTGVADTQYF; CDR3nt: TGTGCCACCGGGACAGGGGTCGCAGATACGCAGTATTTT
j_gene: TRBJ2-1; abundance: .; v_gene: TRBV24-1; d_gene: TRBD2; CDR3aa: CAIQSSGTSSYNEQFF; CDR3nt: TGTGCCATCCAATCATCCGGGACTAGCTCCTACAATGAGCAGTTCTTC
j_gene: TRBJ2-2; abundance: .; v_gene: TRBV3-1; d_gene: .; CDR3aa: CASSRDFLNTGELFF; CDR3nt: TGTGCCAGCAGCAGGGACTTTCTGAACACCGGGGAGCTGTTTTTT
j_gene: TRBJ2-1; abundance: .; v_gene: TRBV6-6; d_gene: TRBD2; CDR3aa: CASESGVSSYNEQFF; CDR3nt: TGTGCCAGCGAGAGCGGGGTCAGCTCCTACAATGAGCAGTTCTTC
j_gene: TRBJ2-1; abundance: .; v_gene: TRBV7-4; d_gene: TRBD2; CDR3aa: CASSPPGLVDNEQFF; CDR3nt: TGTGCCAGCAGCCCTCCCGGACTAGTAGACAATGAGCAGTTCTTC
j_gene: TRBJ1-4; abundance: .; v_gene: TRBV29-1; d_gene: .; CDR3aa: CSVDSGLGEKLFF; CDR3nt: TGCAGCGTTGACTCAGGGTTAGGGGAAAAACTGTTTTTT
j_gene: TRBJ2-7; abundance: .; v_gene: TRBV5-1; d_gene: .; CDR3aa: CASSLLHRGSYNEQYF; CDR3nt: TGCGCCAGCAGCTTGCTACATCGAGGGTCCTACAATGAGCAGTACTTC
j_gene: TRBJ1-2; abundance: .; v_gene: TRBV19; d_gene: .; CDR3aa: CASTYRQAANYGYTF; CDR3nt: TGTGCCAGTACCTACAGACAGGCTGCTAACTATGGCTACACCTTC
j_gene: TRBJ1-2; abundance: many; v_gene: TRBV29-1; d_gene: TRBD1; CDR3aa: CSVEDLWEQGTQNYGYTF; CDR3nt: TGCAGCGTTGAAGATCTGTGGGAACAGGGGACACAGAACTATGGCTACACCTTC
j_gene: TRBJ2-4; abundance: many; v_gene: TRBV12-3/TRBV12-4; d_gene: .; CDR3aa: CASRIQGSKNIQYF; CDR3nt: TGTGCCAGCAGAATACAGGGAAGCAAAAACATTCAGTACTTC
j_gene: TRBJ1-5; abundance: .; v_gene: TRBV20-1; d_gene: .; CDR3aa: CSAKTGTSSNQPQHF; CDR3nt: TGCAGTGCTAAGACCGGGACGTCGAGCAATCAGCCCCAGCATTTT
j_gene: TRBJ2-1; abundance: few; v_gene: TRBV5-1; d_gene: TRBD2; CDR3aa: CASSWGTSGTNEQFF; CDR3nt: TGCGCCAGCAGCTGGGGGACTAGCGGGACTAATGAGCAGTTCTTC
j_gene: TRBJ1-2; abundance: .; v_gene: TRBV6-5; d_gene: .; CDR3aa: CASSYSDRGAYGYTF; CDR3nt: TGTGCCAGCAGTTACTCGGACAGAGGGGCCTATGGCTACACCTTC
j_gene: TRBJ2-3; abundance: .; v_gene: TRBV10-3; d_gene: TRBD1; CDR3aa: CAISGDRGVDTQYF; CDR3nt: TGTGCCATCAGTGGGGACAGGGGAGTTGATACGCAGTATTTT
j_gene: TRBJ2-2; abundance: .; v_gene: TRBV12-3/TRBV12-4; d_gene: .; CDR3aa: CASSPRGAGTGELFF; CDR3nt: TGTGCCAGCAGTCCTAGGGGGGCGGGCACCGGGGAGCTGTTTTTT
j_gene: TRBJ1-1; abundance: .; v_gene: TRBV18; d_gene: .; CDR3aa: CASSPGLGPTEAFF; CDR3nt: TGTGCCAGCTCACCGGGCTTGGGTCCCACTGAAGCTTTCTTT